Following are 22 T cell receptor beta chains from one sample sequenced in a study of blood T cell repertoires in COVID-19 (dated by TCRdb to 2020 to 2021). The library was generated by the immunoSEQ multiplex PCR assay. TCRdb took this table from immuneACCESS and kept in-frame rearrangements with V and J called. Such tables lack part of the clones; where checked against another copy, unresolved V genes explain under half of the gap, and the rest is unexplained. This sample holds 90,000 to 120,000 clones; roughly 72% were observed only once. The ten top clones hold about 5.9% of the sample. The sample comprised peripheral blood. Receptors were obtained from an elderly man with acute or convalescent COVID-19.

There are many counts of this clone. The chain joins TRBV10-3 to TRBJ1-3, with D hard to call. V lost 11 bases and J 4 bases, leaving 18 bases between the germline ends. The CDR3 is 14 residues long. CDR1 ENHRY and CDR2 SYGVKD come from the germline V gene. The CDR3 bases are TGTGCCGCGGTCCAAGACCTTATCGGAAACACCATATATTTT. Protein: CAAVQDLIGNTIYF.

The chain employs TRBV9 and TRBJ1-4; D is perhaps TRBD1 (5 bases). CDR1 SGDLS and CDR2 YYNGEE come from the germline V gene. This CDR3 is 14 amino acids long. Trimming cost V 2 bases and J 8 bases, with 13 bases left between them. In nucleotides, the CDR3 is TGTGCCAGCAGCGTTTCGCAGGGCGGAGAAAAACTGTTTTTT. As protein: CASSVSQGGEKLFF.

The V call is TRBV7-9, the J call TRBJ2-7; 8 bases match TRBD1. CDR1 is SEHNR and CDR2 is FQNEAQ in the germline V gene (reference sequence). CDR3 size: 14 residues. With V trimmed by 2 bases and J by 6 bases, 6 bases remained unmatched. The chain's CDR3 is CASSLSRGQGEQYF. The DNA of the CDR3 is TGTGCCAGCAGCTTAAGCAGGGGGCAAGGCGAGCAGTACTTC.

This sequence joins TRBV28 and TRBJ2-7, with 11 bases fitting TRBD2. V lost 5 bases and J lost 3; bases outside the gene matches: 6. This CDR3 is 15 amino acids long. CDR1 is MDHEN, CDR2 SYDVKM, per germline. CDR3 sequence: CASSAAGTSGYEQYF. In DNA form, the CDR3 reads TGTGCCAGCAGTGCCGCCGGGACTAGCGGCTACGAGCAGTACTTC.

The V gene is TRBV5-4, the J gene TRBJ2-7; 12 bases map to TRBD2. The length of the CDR3 is 16 residues. The V gene end was trimmed by 0 bases and the J gene end by 3 bases; junction bases not matched to a gene: 4. Germline loops: CDR1 SGHNT, CDR2 YYREEE (reference sequence). CDR3 nucleotides: TGTGCCAGCAGCTTGGGACTAGCGGGAGTAGTCTACGAGCAGTACTTC. It translates to CASSLGLAGVVYEQYF. Using reference TRBV5-4 and TRBJ2-7 for the parts outside the CDR3, the full variable domain is ETGVTQSPTHLIKTRGQQVTLRCSSQSGHNTVSWYQQALGQGPQFIFQYYREEENGRGNFPPRFSGLQFPNYSSELNVNALELDDSALYLCASSLGLAGVVYEQYFGPGTRLTVT.

V is TRBV4-3 and J is TRBJ2-3; D possibly corresponds to TRBD2 (6 bases). V was clipped by 3 bases and J by 7 bases, with 23 bases between them. The CDR3 extends over 17 amino acids. The germline V gene has CDR1 LGHNA and CDR2 YSLEER. This chain's CDR3 is CASSHTLYGREINTQYF. Written as DNA, the CDR3 is TGCGCCAGCAGCCACACCTTGTACGGGCGGGAAATAAATACGCAGTATTTT.

The chain combines TRBV3-1 (or the pseudogene TRBV3-2) with TRBJ2-2, with D possibly TRBD2 on 5 matching bases. Per the germline V gene, CDR1 is LGHDT and CDR2 is YNNKEL (reference sequence). CDR3 length: 14 amino acids. V was trimmed by 1 base and J by 5 bases, leaving 8 bases between them. For the CDR3, the DNA is TGTGCCAGCAGCCAAGTTGGCGGGACCGGGGAGCTGTTTTTT. Translation: CASSQVGGTGELFF.

The CDR3 reads CASSALSVGNTEAFF. In DNA, the CDR3 is TGTGCCAGCAGCGCCCTCTCGGTCGGGAACACTGAAGCTTTCTTT. The chain carries TRBV9 and TRBJ1-1; no definite D call. Deletions cut 3 bases from V and 1 base from J, with 13 bases between. The CDR3 is 15 amino acids. Germline V CDR1 and CDR2: SGDLS, YYNGEE. The entire variable domain, with the rest obtained from reference TRBV9 and TRBJ1-1, is as follows: DSGVTQTPKHLITATGQRVTLRCSPRSGDLSVYWYQQSLDQGLQFLIQYYNGEERAKGNILERFSAQQFPDLHSELNLSSLELGDSALYFCASSALSVGNTEAFFGQGTRLTVV.

The rearrangement joins TRBV11-2 to TRBJ1-2; no reliable D call. CDR1 SGHAT and CDR2 FQNNGV come from the germline V gene. Trimming stripped 2 bases from V and 4 bases from J, with 5 bases between. CDR3 length: 12 residues. CDR3 coding DNA: TGTGCCAGCAGCTTACGCAGCTATGGCTACACCTTC. Protein product: CASSLRSYGYTF.

The chain joins TRBV5-1 to TRBJ2-7; possible D gene TRBD2, 6 bases. This CDR3 comprises 14 residues. In germline, CDR1 is SGHRS, CDR2 YFSETQ. V shed 4 bases and J shed 2 bases, with 13 bases lying between them. The CDR3 spells CASSPWRGPYEQYF. DNA of the CDR3: TGCGCCAGCAGCCCTTGGCGGGGACCCTACGAGCAGTACTTC.

The V call is TRBV15, the J call TRBJ2-3; 10 bases align to TRBD2. V dropped 5 bases and J dropped 1; count of bases not matched to a gene: 3. Germline CDR1 and CDR2: LNHNV and YYDKDF (reference sequence). This CDR3 contains 15 residues. For the CDR3, the DNA is TGTGCCACCAGCGTCGGACTAGCGGGCACAGATACGCAGTATTTT. It specifies CATSVGLAGTDTQYF.

This clone was seen only a few times. J is TRBJ2-7 and V is TRBV5-5, with D possibly TRBD1 on 6 matching bases. The length of the CDR3 is 15 residues. The V and J ends lost 0 bases and 6 bases respectively, with 16 bases between them. Germline values: CDR1 SGHKS, CDR2 YYEKEE (reference sequence). The chain's CDR3 is CASSLADSPFGEQYF. The DNA of the CDR3 is TGTGCCAGCAGCTTGGCGGACAGCCCTTTCGGCGAGCAGTACTTC. Based on the CDR3 plus reference TRBV5-5 and TRBJ2-7, the full variable domain is DAGVTQSPTHLIKTRGQQVTLRCSPISGHKSVSWYQQVLGQGPQFIFQYYEKEERGRGNFPDRFSARQFPNYSSELNVNALLLGDSALYLCASSLADSPFGEQYFGPGTRLTVT.

This clone was found a few times. This rearrangement joins TRBV25-1 to TRBJ2-7; the match to TRBD1 covers 8 bases. The CDR3 has 12 amino acids. Trimming removed 4 bases from V and 6 bases from J; junction bases left unmatched: 2. Germline CDR1 reads MGHDK; CDR2 reads SYGVNS. In DNA, the CDR3 is TGTGCCAGCAGTGCGGGACAGGTCGAGCAGTACTTC. Its protein is CASSAGQVEQYF.

The J gene is TRBJ2-1, the V gene TRBV7-2; D might be TRBD2 (5 bases). Trimming pared 10 bases from V and 5 bases from J, leaving 21 bases between. Germline V gene sequence: CDR1 SGHTA, CDR2 FQGNSA. The CDR3 is made up of 15 amino acids. The CDR3 DNA sequence: TGTGCCACCCGACGAGACGCCGGGGATCACAATGAGCAGTTCTTC. Translating gives CATRRDAGDHNEQFF.

The CDR3 coding sequence is TGCAGCGTCGCATACAGGGGCTACAATGAGCAGTTCTTC. Translated: CSVAYRGYNEQFF. The rearrangement uses TRBV29-1 and TRBJ2-1; 7 bases line up with TRBD1. Trimming cost V 6 bases and J 3 bases; bases outside gene matches: 5. Germline values: CDR1 SQVTM, CDR2 ANQGSEA. CDR3 size: 13 residues.

This CDR3 reads CASSSTIGGGIYEQYF. The CDR3, as DNA: TGCGCCAGCAGCTCTACTATCGGGGGAGGAATCTACGAGCAGTACTTC. The chain carries TRBV5-1 and TRBJ2-7; tentatively, D is TRBD2 (6 bases). This CDR3 spans 16 amino acids. Deletions cut 3 bases from V and 3 bases from J, with 19 bases between. Germline CDR1 reads SGHRS; CDR2 reads YFSETQ.

The chain recombines TRBV27 with TRBJ2-1; 15 nucleotides line up with TRBD2. Germline V lookup: CDR1 MNHEY, CDR2 SMNVEV (reference sequence). The J segment lost 10 bases and the V segment lost 6 bases, leaving 7 bases of the junction unmatched. This CDR3 contains 15 residues. The CDR3, as DNA: TGTGCCAGCAGGCGAGGACTAGCGGGAGGGTTCGAGCAGTTCTTC. Its protein is CASRRGLAGGFEQFF.

The CDR3 here is CASSSRQWGEKLFF. The CDR3 DNA reads as TGTGCCAGCAGCTCGCGACAGTGGGGTGAAAAACTGTTTTTT. This sequence joins TRBV14 and TRBJ1-4, with D perhaps matching TRBD1 (5 bases). The length of the CDR3 is 14 residues. Germline CDR1 and CDR2: SGHDN and FVKESK. V lost 5 bases and J 7 bases, leaving 14 bases between the germline ends.

The chain combines TRBV7-2 with TRBJ2-5, with 7 bases fitting TRBD1. CDR1 is SGHTA, CDR2 FQGNSA, per germline. V lost 4 bases and J lost 3; bases outside the gene matches: 8. CDR3 size: 15 residues. This CDR3 reads CASSSPGQSKETQYF. CDR3 in DNA: TGTGCCAGCAGCTCCCCGGGACAGAGTAAAGAGACCCAGTACTTC.

V and J are TRBV7-2 and TRBJ2-5; TRBD1 agrees at 8 bases. Germline loops: CDR1 SGHTA, CDR2 FQGNSA. The length of the CDR3 is 13 residues. The V segment lost 6 bases and the J segment 5 bases; nucleotides outside the gene matches: 5. Here the CDR3 DNA reads TGTGCCAGCAGTAGACAGGGGCGGGAGACCCAGTACTTC. This translates into CASSRQGRETQYF.

J is TRBJ2-3 and V is TRBV5-5, with TRBD1 identical over 7 bases. Germline CDR1 is SGHKS and CDR2 is YYEKEE (reference sequence). The CDR3 sequence is 14 residues long. J lost 0 bases, V lost 6 bases, and 4 bases had no gene match. CDR3 region: CASTRQGSTDTQYF. CDR3 bases: TGTGCCAGCACCCGACAGGGAAGCACAGATACGCAGTATTTT.

The rearrangement uses TRBV4-2 and TRBJ1-1, with no clear D. Germline V gene sequence: CDR1 LGHNA, CDR2 YNFKEQ. Trimming removed 0 bases from V and 0 bases from J, with 8 bases in between. CDR3 length equals 15 residues. The CDR3 region is CASSQEESMNTEAFF. CDR3 nucleotide sequence: TGTGCCAGCAGCCAAGAGGAGTCGATGAACACTGAAGCTTTCTTT.